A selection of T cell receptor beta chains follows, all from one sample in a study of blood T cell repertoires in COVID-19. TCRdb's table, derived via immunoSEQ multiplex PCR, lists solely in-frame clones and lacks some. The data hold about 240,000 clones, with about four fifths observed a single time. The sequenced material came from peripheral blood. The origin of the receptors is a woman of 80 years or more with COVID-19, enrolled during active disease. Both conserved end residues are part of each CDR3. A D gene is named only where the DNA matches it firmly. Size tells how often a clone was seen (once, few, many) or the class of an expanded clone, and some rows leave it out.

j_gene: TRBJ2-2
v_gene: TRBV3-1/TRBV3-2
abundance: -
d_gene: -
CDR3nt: TGTGCCAGCAGCCCACAGCTACCTACGAACACCGGGGAGCTGTTTTTT
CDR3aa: CASSPQLPTNTGELFF

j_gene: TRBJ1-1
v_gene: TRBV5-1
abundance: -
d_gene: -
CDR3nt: TGCGCCAGCAGTCGGGGGGACATGAACACTGAAGCTTTCTTT
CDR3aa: CASSRGDMNTEAFF

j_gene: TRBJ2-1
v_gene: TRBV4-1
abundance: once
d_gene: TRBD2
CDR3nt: TGCGCCAGCAGCCAAGATAAGGGGACTAGCGGGGGGCCCTCCTACAATGAGCAGTTCTTC
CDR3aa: CASSQDKGTSGGPSYNEQFF

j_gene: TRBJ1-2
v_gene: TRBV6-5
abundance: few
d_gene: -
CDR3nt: TGTGCCAGCAAGGTACTACAGGGAGGCTACACCTTC
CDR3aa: CASKVLQGGYTF

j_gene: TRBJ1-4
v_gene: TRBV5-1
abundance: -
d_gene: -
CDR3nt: TGCGCCAGCAGCCCCGGGACACTTAATGAAAAACTGTTTTTT
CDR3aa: CASSPGTLNEKLFF

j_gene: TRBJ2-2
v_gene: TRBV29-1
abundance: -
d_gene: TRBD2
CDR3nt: TGCAGCGTCCAACGAAGACTAGCGGGAGGTTCCGGGGAGCTGTTTTTT
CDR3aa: CSVQRRLAGGSGELFF

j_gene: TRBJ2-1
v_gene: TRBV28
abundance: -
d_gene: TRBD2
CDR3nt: TGTGCCAGCAGTAGCGAGGGACTAGCGGACTACAATGAGCAGTTCTTC
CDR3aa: CASSSEGLADYNEQFF

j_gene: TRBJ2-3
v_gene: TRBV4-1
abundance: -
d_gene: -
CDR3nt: TGCGCCAGCAGCCAAGATATAAATGTAGGACAGACGCAGTATTTT
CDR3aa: CASSQDINVGQTQYF

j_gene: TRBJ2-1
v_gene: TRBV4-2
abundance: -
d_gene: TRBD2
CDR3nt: TGTGCCAGCAGCCAAGATGGGCTAGCGGAATACAATGAGCAGTTCTTC
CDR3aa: CASSQDGLAEYNEQFF

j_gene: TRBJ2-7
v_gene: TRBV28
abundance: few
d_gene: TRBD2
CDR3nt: TGTGCCAGCAACGTACTAGCGGGAAACTCCTACGAGCAGTACTTC
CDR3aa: CASNVLAGNSYEQYF

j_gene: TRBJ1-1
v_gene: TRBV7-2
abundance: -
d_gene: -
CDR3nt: TGTGCCAGCAGCTTCCAAATGAACACTGAAGCTTTCTTT
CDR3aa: CASSFQMNTEAFF

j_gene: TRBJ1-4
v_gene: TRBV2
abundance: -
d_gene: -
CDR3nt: TGTGCCAGCAGTGAGTTCGGGAAAACTAATGAAAAACTGTTTTTT
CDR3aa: CASSEFGKTNEKLFF

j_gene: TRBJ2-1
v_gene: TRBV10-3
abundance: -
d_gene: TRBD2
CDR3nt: TGTGCCATCAGTTCACTAGCGGACAACTACAATGAGCAGTTCTTC
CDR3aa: CAISSLADNYNEQFF

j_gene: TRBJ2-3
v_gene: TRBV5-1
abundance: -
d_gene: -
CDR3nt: TGCGCCAGCAGCCCCAACCCCCCAGCGAATACGCAGTATTTT
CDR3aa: CASSPNPPANTQYF

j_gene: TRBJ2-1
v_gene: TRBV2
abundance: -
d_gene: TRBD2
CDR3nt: TGTGCCAGCAGGGGAGGGACTAGCGGGGGGGCCAGCCATGAGCAGTTCTTC
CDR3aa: CASRGGTSGGASHEQFF

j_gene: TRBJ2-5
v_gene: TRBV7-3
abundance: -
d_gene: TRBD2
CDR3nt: TGTGCCAGCAGCTTAACGGGTAGCGGGGGCCCCCAAGAGACCCAGTACTTC
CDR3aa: CASSLTGSGGPQETQYF

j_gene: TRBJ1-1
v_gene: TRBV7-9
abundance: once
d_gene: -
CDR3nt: TGTGCCAGCAGCTTGGGGCAGGCAGGAGCTTTCTTT
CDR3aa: CASSLGQAGAFF

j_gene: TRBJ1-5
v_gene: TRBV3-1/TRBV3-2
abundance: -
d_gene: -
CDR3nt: TGTGCCAGCAGCCAAGGAAAGGAGGGTGAGGGCAATCAGCCCCAGCATTTT
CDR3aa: CASSQGKEGEGNQPQHF

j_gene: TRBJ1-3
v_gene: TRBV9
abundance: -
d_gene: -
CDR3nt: TGTGCTAGCAGCTCACAGTCTAGCGGCAGGGGCCTCTCTGGAAACACCATATATTTT
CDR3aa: CASSSQSSGRGLSGNTIYF

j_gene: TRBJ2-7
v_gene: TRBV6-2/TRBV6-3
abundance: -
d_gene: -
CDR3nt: TGTGCCAGCAGCCCAATCGGCTCGATCTCGGAGGAGCAGTACTTC
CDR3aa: CASSPIGSISEEQYF